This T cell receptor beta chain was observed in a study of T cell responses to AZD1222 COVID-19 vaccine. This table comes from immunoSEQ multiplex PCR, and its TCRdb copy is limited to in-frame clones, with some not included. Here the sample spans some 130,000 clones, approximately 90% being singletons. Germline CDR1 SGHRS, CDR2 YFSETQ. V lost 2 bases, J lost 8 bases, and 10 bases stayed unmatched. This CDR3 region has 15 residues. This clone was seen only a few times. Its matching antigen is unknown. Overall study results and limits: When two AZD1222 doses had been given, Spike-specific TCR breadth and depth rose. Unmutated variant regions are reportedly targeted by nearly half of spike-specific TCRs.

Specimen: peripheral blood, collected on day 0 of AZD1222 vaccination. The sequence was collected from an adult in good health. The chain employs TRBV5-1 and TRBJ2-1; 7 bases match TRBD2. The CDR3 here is CASSFGSGKLYEQFF. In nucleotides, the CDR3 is TGCGCCAGCAGCTTCGGGAGCGGGAAGCTCTATGAGCAGTTCTTC.